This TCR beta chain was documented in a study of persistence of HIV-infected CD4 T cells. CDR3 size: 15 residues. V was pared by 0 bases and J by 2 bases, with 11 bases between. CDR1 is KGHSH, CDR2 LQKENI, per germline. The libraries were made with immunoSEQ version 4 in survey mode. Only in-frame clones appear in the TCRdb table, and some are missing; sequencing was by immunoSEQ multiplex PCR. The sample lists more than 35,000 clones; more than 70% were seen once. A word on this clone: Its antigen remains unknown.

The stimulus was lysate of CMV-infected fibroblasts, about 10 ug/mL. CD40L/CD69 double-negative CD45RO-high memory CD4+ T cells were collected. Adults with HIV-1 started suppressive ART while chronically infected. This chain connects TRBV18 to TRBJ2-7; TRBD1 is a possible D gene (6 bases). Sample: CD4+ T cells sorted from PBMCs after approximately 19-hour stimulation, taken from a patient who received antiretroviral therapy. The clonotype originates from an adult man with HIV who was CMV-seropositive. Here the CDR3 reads CASSPPTGQTYEQYF. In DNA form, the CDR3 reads TGTGCCAGCTCACCACCGACCGGACAGACCTACGAGCAGTACTTC. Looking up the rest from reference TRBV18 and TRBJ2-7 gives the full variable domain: NAGVMQNPRHLVRRRGQEARLRCSPMKGHSHVYWYRQLPEEGLKFMVYLQKENIIDESGMPKERFSAEFPKEGPSILRIQQVVRGDSAAYFCASSPPTGQTYEQYFGPGTRLTVT.